This is a list of T cell receptor beta chains from one sample in a study of cytomegalovirus exposure and HLA in healthy donors. Clones were read by immunoSEQ multiplex PCR, and TCRdb kept only the in-frame ones, dropping some. Counted here are about 63,000 clones, approximately 71% occurring once; the ten biggest clones make up roughly 25%. The sequencing sample was made of PBMCs. All receptors derive from a man aged 45 to 65 in good health and CMV-seropositive. Both conserved end residues are part of each CDR3. D genes are given only for firm matches. Expanded clones are given a class, and other clones once, few, many or no size at all.

DNA	CDR3	V	J	size	D
TGTGCCAGCAGCTTCAAGCGGGACCTGGAGACCCAGTACTTC	CASSFKRDLETQYF	TRBV7-9	TRBJ2-5	NA	TRBD2
TGTGCCAGCAGCGGATCCGGGACATTTAACTATGGCTACACCTTC	CASSGSGTFNYGYTF	TRBV5-8	TRBJ1-2	NA	NA
TGTGCCTGGGGCGGGGGTGGGGAGACCCAGTACTTC	CAWGGGGETQYF	TRBV30	TRBJ2-5	NA	TRBD2
TGTGCCAGCATTTTTCTCGGCAGGGGTACTGAAGCTTTCTTT	CASIFLGRGTEAFF	TRBV5-6	TRBJ1-1	NA	NA
TGCAGTGCTAGGGGAGGGGCCGAGCAGTACTTC	CSARGGAEQYF	TRBV20-1	TRBJ2-7	NA	TRBD2
TGTGCCTGGAGTACTTTTGGGCGCTACACCTTC	CAWSTFGRYTF	TRBV30	TRBJ1-2	NA	NA
TGTGCCAGCAATCCGGGTTTCAATGAGAAGCAGTTCTTC	CASNPGFNEKQFF	TRBV6-1	TRBJ2-1	NA	NA
TGTGCCAGCAGGGCGGGAGGGGGTTTTTTCACTGAAGCTTTCTTT	CASRAGGGFFTEAFF	TRBV6-1	TRBJ1-1	NA	NA
TGTGCCAGCAGTTTGGGGGGACAGGGGCTATACGAGCAGTACTTC	CASSLGGQGLYEQYF	TRBV7-2	TRBJ2-7	NA	TRBD1
TGTGCCATCAGTGCGGCAGGGAATCAGCCCCAGCATTTT	CAISAAGNQPQHF	TRBV10-3	TRBJ1-5	NA	NA
TGTGCCAGTAGTATATTCCCCAGTTTAAATGGGCCCTACAATGAGCAGTTCTTC	CASSIFPSLNGPYNEQFF	TRBV19	TRBJ2-1	NA	NA
TGTGCCAGTAGGGGGACAGGGATCCTTTCGGAGCAGTACTTC	CASRGTGILSEQYF	TRBV27	TRBJ2-7	NA	TRBD1
TGTGCCAGCAGCCATGGACAGGGGGCTTCTGGCTACACCTTC	CASSHGQGASGYTF	TRBV7-3	TRBJ1-2	NA	TRBD1
TGTGCCAGCTCGCGGGGCGGGAGGGAAGATACGCAGTATTTT	CASSRGGREDTQYF	TRBV7-3	TRBJ2-3	few	TRBD2
TGCAGCGTCACGGGACAGGGGATCTACGAGCAGTACTTC	CSVTGQGIYEQYF	TRBV29-1	TRBJ2-7	NA	TRBD1
TGTGCCAGCGCGGGACAGGCGGGGGAGACCCAGTACTTC	CASAGQAGETQYF	TRBV6-1	TRBJ2-5	NA	TRBD1
TGTGCCAGCAGCTTGGACAGGGGGCACACTGAAGCTTTCTTT	CASSLDRGHTEAFF	TRBV7-9	TRBJ1-1	NA	TRBD1
TGTGCCAGCAGCGCGACAGGTCGGGCCGGAAACACCATATATTTT	CASSATGRAGNTIYF	TRBV5-6	TRBJ1-3	few	NA
TGTGCCAGCAGCGTCGACACCTCCTACGAGCAGTACTTC	CASSVDTSYEQYF	TRBV9	TRBJ2-7	NA	NA
TGTGCCAGCTTCACCAAGCGAAGTCAAGAGACCCAGTACTTC	CASFTKRSQETQYF	TRBV7-8	TRBJ2-5	few	NA
TGCGCCAGCAGCACCACCCTGACAGGGGGCTTCTACGAGCAGTACTTC	CASSTTLTGGFYEQYF	TRBV5-1	TRBJ2-7	NA	TRBD1
TGTGCTAGTGGTTTGGTCACGGGGGGTGTGAACACTGAAGCTTTCTTT	CASGLVTGGVNTEAFF	TRBV12-5	TRBJ1-1	once	NA
TGTGCCAGCAGGACAGACCACACTGAAGCTTTCTTT	CASRTDHTEAFF	TRBV7-9	TRBJ1-1	NA	NA
TGTGCCAGCAGCTCCGGGACAGGAATGGGGAACACTGAAGCTTTCTTT	CASSSGTGMGNTEAFF	TRBV9	TRBJ1-1	NA	TRBD1
TGCGCCAGCAGCCCGGGACAGGCCGTGGGGGCCCAGTACTTC	CASSPGQAVGAQYF	TRBV5-1	TRBJ2-5	NA	TRBD1
TGTGCCAGCAGCTCGGGACTCAGGAACACTGAAGCTTTCTTT	CASSSGLRNTEAFF	TRBV7-9	TRBJ1-1	few	NA
TGTGCCAGCAGCCCATCGACAGGCTCTGGGGCCAACGTCCTGACTTTC	CASSPSTGSGANVLTF	TRBV9	TRBJ2-6	NA	NA
TGTGCCAGCAGCCCTCGAGAGACCCAGTACTTC	CASSPRETQYF	TRBV28	TRBJ2-5	NA	NA
TGTGCCAGCAGTGCGGGACAGGGGAAACCCCTCCACTTT	CASSAGQGKPLHF	TRBV6-1	TRBJ1-6	NA	TRBD1
TGTGCCAGCAGCCAGCGGACTAGCGGGGGAGGGGACATTCAGTACTTC	CASSQRTSGGGDIQYF	TRBV4-2	TRBJ2-4	NA	TRBD2
TGTGCCAGCAGCGACTTAGGACAGCCCCAGCATTTT	CASSDLGQPQHF	TRBV6-5	TRBJ1-5	NA	NA